This TCR beta chain stems from a study of OX40 agonist ivuxolimab in advanced cancers. Concerning the study at large: Ivuxolimab was an agonistic, fully human IgG2 monoclonal antibody directed against OX40 (CD134), a costimulatory receptor. Intravenous ivuxolimab was administered to patients every 2 weeks at six dose levels: 0.01, 0.1, 0.3, 1.5, 3 and 10 mg/kg. Of the approximately 50 patients in dose escalation, approximately 20 had hepatocellular carcinoma, some 15 had melanoma, 9 had renal cell carcinoma and 9 had head and neck cancer. The dose-escalation cohort was 82.7% male with a mean age of roughly 60 years, ranging from about 20 to 80. Prior anti-PD-1, anti-PD-L1 or anti-CTLA-4 therapy was permitted, and checkpoint inhibitors had been received by about 37% of dose-escalation patients. Partial responses were achieved by three dose-escalation patients, of whom one had hepatocellular carcinoma and two had cutaneous melanoma. Peripheral TCRbeta sequencing was intended to test whether TCR sequence diversity was altered and clonal T-cell expansion was caused by ivuxolimab. The paper covers the monotherapy dose-escalation part of the phase I ivuxolimab trial, which included N of about 50 patients.

As to this clone: Its recognized antigen is unknown. No qualities accompany the bases; no much larger clone lies one base away.

The CDR3 numbers 17 residues from cysteine through phenylalanine. The entry retains the CDR3 DNA only, 51 bases that are in frame from base 1. V and J are truncated by 2 bases and 6 bases respectively, leaving an intervening sequence of 23 bases. Taken from the germline V gene, the CDR1 and CDR2 loops are SGHVS and FQNEAQ. Patients with a history of autoimmune disease or receiving systemic immunosuppression were excluded from the trial. Peripheral blood for TCR sequencing was collected from all dose cohorts at baseline, on cycle 4 day 1, and on cycle 7 day 1. The samples were drawn from a first-in-human, open-label, multicenter phase I dose-escalation trial of ivuxolimab. Adults with locally advanced or metastatic melanoma, renal cell carcinoma, hepatocellular carcinoma or head and neck squamous cell carcinoma were enrolled in the trial. Before TCR sequencing, CD4+ T cells and CD8+ T cells from peripheral blood were sorted into separate populations.

General findings and caveats noted by the study authors: At doses of 0.1 to 3.0 mg/kg, clonal expansion of both CD4+ and CD8+ blood T cells was observed from baseline to week 6. After ivuxolimab, more expanded clones were found on average in CD8+ T cells than in CD4+ T cells. Antigen specificity was not determined for the clonally expanded peripheral T cells. Low levels of normalized T-cell clonal expansion were also seen in some nonresponding patients. In the 0.1-3.0 mg/kg groups, partial responders had among the lowest normalized peripheral clonal expansion, particularly in CD8+ T cells.

For sequencing of the TCRbeta CDR3 region, genomic DNA was extracted from the sorted cells. The immunoSEQ Assay was used to sequence the TCRbeta CDR3 regions. Sourced from immuneACCESS, this table was stored by TCRdb with only in-frame sequences that have V and J called. A share of the clones is absent; for the studies checked, an unresolved V gene accounts for under half, and the remainder has no known explanation. Within this sample are some 57,000 clones, with about 83% of them counted one time only. The ten largest clones represent 1.2% of the sample. Sequencing used CD4+ or CD8+ T cells sorted from blood, obtained in a trial of the OX40 agonist ivuxolimab. This TCR was sampled from an adult with an advanced solid tumor such as melanoma, head and neck, liver or kidney cancer. The V gene is TRBV7-8 and the J gene is TRBJ2-7, with the D call perhaps TRBD1 or TRBD2, as 5 bases match in each case. The CDR3 protein sequence reads: CASSLLGTELVSGEQYF. The DNA is TGTGCCAGCAGCTTACTAGGGACGGAGTTGGTGTCGGGCGAGCAGTACTTC.